The 18 T cell receptor beta chains presented below share a single source sample, sequenced in a study of cytomegalovirus exposure and HLA in healthy donors. The PCR contained 60 Vbeta and 13 Jbeta primers. Assay: immunoSEQ multiplex PCR; the TCRdb copy retains only in-frame clones and omits some. The sample has fewer than 200,000 clones; 9.5% are singletons. The sequencing sample was made of PBMCs. All receptors come from a woman aged 25 to 39 in good health and CMV-seropositive.

This clone was seen only a few times. This rearrangement joins TRBV5-1 to TRBJ2-1, with 9 bases identical to TRBD2. CDR1 and CDR2 (germline): SGHRS, YFSETQ. V shed 4 bases and J 4 bases; nucleotides not matched to a gene: 6. The CDR3 contains 15 residues. CDR3 coding DNA: TGCGCCAGCAGCGCGACTAGCGGCGCATACAATGAGCAGTTCTTC. Translating it yields CASSATSGAYNEQFF. The full variable domain, in which reference TRBV5-1 and TRBJ2-1 provide the parts outside the CDR3, is KAGVTQTPRYLIKTRGQQVTLSCSPISGHRSVSWYQQTPGQGLQFLFEYFSETQRNKGNFPGRFSGRQFSNSRSEMNVSTLELGDSALYLCASSATSGAYNEQFFGPGTRLTVL.

The rearrangement joins TRBV9 to TRBJ2-7, with D maybe TRBD2 (5 bases). The V gene's germline CDR1 is SGDLS and CDR2 YYNGEE. Trimming took off 4 bases at V and 7 bases at J, with 12 bases between the two ends. CDR3 size: 12 residues. DNA for the CDR3: TGTGCCAGCAGCCCCGACTATCGAGAGCAGTACTTC. It encodes CASSPDYREQYF.

The rearrangement joins TRBV2 to TRBJ2-1; 8 nucleotides match TRBD1. The ends lost 8 bases at V and 6 bases at J; junction bases unmatched: 6. CDR1 and CDR2 (germline): SNHLY, FYNNEI. This CDR3 has 13 amino acids. CDR3 region: CASGQGGGNEQFF. CDR3 sequence (DNA): TGTGCCAGCGGACAGGGAGGCGGCAATGAGCAGTTCTTC.

CDR3: CATQLRQGTDQPQHF. CDR3 DNA sequence: TGTGCCACCCAGCTTAGGCAGGGAACCGATCAGCCCCAGCATTTT. The J gene is TRBJ1-5, the V gene TRBV7-2, with D perhaps TRBD1 (5 bases). Germline CDR1 is SGHTA and CDR2 is FQGNSA. The V and J ends lost 10 bases and 5 bases respectively, with 21 bases between them. CDR3 length: 15 amino acids.

The chain carries TRBV6-5 and TRBJ1-5, with TRBD1 as a possible D gene (5 bases). The CDR3 has 16 amino acids. The germline CDR1 and CDR2 sequences are MNHEY and SVGAGI. V was clipped by 4 bases and J by 4 bases, with 17 bases between them. The CDR3 sequence is CASSFFKRGGNQPQHF. For the CDR3, the DNA is TGTGCCAGCAGTTTTTTCAAACGGGGGGGGAATCAGCCCCAGCATTTT.

The rearrangement links TRBV6-1 to TRBJ2-3, with D maybe TRBD2 (6 bases). The CDR3 length is 14 residues. Looked up from germline, CDR1 is MNHNS and CDR2 is SASEGT. Between the trimmed V and J ends, which lost 6 bases and 6 bases, there was a span of 16 bases. The CDR3 reads CASSAAGTGDTQYF. Here the CDR3 DNA reads TGTGCCAGCAGCGCCGCCGGGACTGGGGATACGCAGTATTTT.

This clone was counted between two and nine times. This sequence joins TRBV7-2 and TRBJ2-1, with 8 bases fitting TRBD1. V shed 3 bases and J 4 bases; nucleotides not matched to a gene: 5. CDR1 is SGHTA, CDR2 FQGNSA, per germline. This CDR3 has 15 residues. Here the CDR3 reads CASSLAGQEYNEQFF. The CDR3, as DNA: TGTGCCAGCAGCTTGGCGGGACAGGAGTACAATGAGCAGTTCTTC.

This clone was recorded a few times. The CDR3 DNA sequence: TGTGCCTGGAGTGCGACAGGAAGGAATCAGCCCCAGCATTTT. Translated: CAWSATGRNQPQHF. The chain recombines TRBV30 with TRBJ1-5; a weak D match, TRBD1 (6 bases). The germline CDR1 and CDR2 sequences are GTSNPN and SVGIG (reference sequence). Trimming took 1 base from V and 4 from J, leaving 11 bases between them. The CDR3 has 14 residues.

V is TRBV15 and J is TRBJ1-2; TRBD1 is a possible D gene (6 bases). The CDR3 extends over 14 amino acids. Germline V gene sequence: CDR1 LNHNV, CDR2 YYDKDF (reference sequence). V was shortened by 4 bases and J by 0 bases, with 9 bases between the two germline ends. This chain's CDR3 is CATSNGTSNYGYTF. The CDR3 DNA follows: TGTGCCACCAGCAACGGGACATCTAACTATGGCTACACCTTC.

V and J are TRBV30 and TRBJ2-6; maybe TRBD2 (6 bases). V was shortened by 1 base and J by 0 bases, with 13 bases between the two germline ends. This CDR3 is built from 17 residues. CDR1 GTSNPN and CDR2 SVGIG come from the germline V gene (reference sequence). The CDR3: CAWSAGVPSSGANVLTF. CDR3 DNA: TGTGCCTGGAGTGCGGGGGTCCCGAGCTCTGGGGCCAACGTCCTGACTTTC.

V is TRBV9 and J is TRBJ2-2; 13 bases align to TRBD2. This CDR3 is 19 amino acids long. Trimming removed 3 bases from V and 6 bases from J; junction bases left unmatched: 14. Germline CDR1 SGDLS, CDR2 YYNGEE. CDR3 DNA: TGTGCCAGCAGCGATCGGACTAGCGGGAGTTTGCCGGGGGCCGGGGAGCTGTTTTTT. Amino acid sequence: CASSDRTSGSLPGAGELFF.

This clone has just a few counts. The chain carries TRBV4-1 and TRBJ2-7; D gene ambiguous. Per the germline V gene, CDR1 is MGHRA and CDR2 is YSYEKL. Trimming took off 3 bases at V and 6 bases at J, with 12 bases between the two ends. This CDR3 spans 13 amino acids. The CDR3 loop reads CASSQSGLSEQYF. The CDR3 bases are TGCGCCAGCAGCCAGTCCGGGTTAAGCGAGCAGTACTTC.

In its sample, this clone was seen a few times. This rearrangement joins TRBV7-8 to TRBJ2-5; no firm D call. CDR1 SGHVS and CDR2 FQNEAQ come from the germline V gene. Trimming pared 2 bases from V and 5 bases from J, leaving 15 bases between. The CDR3 sequence is 15 residues long. CDR3 loop: CASSLSPHSSETQYF. The CDR3 DNA follows: TGTGCCAGCAGCTTATCTCCCCATTCAAGCGAGACCCAGTACTTC.

This clone has only a few counts. This rearrangement joins TRBV4-1 to TRBJ2-5, with TRBD1 as a possible D gene (6 bases). The CDR3 contains 14 residues. Looked up from germline, CDR1 is MGHRA and CDR2 is YSYEKL. V was shortened by 2 bases and J by 4 bases, with 11 bases between the two germline ends. The CDR3 protein is CASSQIQGRETQYF. The CDR3 bases are TGCGCCAGCAGCCAAATCCAGGGGCGAGAGACCCAGTACTTC.

The chain carries TRBV20-1 and TRBJ2-5; D is uncertain. Looked up from germline, CDR1 is DFQATT and CDR2 is SNEGSKA (reference sequence). This CDR3 comprises 11 residues. CDR3 in amino acids: CSQVAQETQYF. CDR3 DNA sequence: TGCAGCCAGGTTGCCCAAGAGACCCAGTACTTC.

This chain connects TRBV5-6 to TRBJ1-5, with D unclear. This CDR3 has 12 residues. V was trimmed by 4 bases and J by 4 bases, leaving 6 bases between them. CDR1 and CDR2 from the germline V gene are SGHDT and YYEEEE. The CDR3: CASSPGNQPQHF. The DNA of the CDR3 is TGTGCCAGCAGCCCGGGGAATCAGCCCCAGCATTTT.

The V and J genes are TRBV9 and TRBJ2-1; TRBD2 might be the D (6 bases). Germline V CDR1 and CDR2: SGDLS, YYNGEE. The V end was cut by 5 bases, the J end by 10 bases, with 16 bases between. The CDR3 is 13 amino acids. The CDR3, as DNA: TGTGCCAGCAGACGAAGTGGGACTCAGGAGCAGTTCTTC. Translated, it gives CASRRSGTQEQFF.

This clone showed up just a few times. J is TRBJ2-7 and V is TRBV5-1; TRBD1 agrees at 7 bases. The CDR3 consists of 16 residues. The J segment lost 2 bases and the V segment lost 4 bases, leaving 12 bases of the junction unmatched. Germline V gene data show CDR1 as SGHRS and CDR2 as YFSETQ. CDR3 amino acids: CASSSVGQDATYEQYF. The CDR3 coding sequence is TGCGCCAGCAGCAGCGTAGGACAGGATGCGACCTACGAGCAGTACTTC.